This T cell receptor (beta chain) was captured by sequencing in a study of blood T cell repertoires in COVID-19. Per the original methods: Reference gene primer amplification yielded estimated nucleated cell counts. Profiling relied on immunoSEQ multiplex PCR, and the TCRdb table lists in-frame clones only, not all of them. The DNA was the basis for D and trimming; V, J and clone size are from that table. The table records under 300,000 clones, approximately 86% of them present only once. CDR3 size: 14 residues. CDR1 is LGHNA and CDR2 is YNFKEQ in the germline V gene. The V end lost 0 bases, the J end lost 4 bases, and 7 bases lay between the germline ends.

The chain is built from TRBV4-2 and TRBJ2-1; D is undetermined. This clonotype was obtained from a human donor in a cohort sampled during active COVID-19. Sequenced material: peripheral blood. The CDR3 region is CASSQESLYNEQFF. The CDR3 nucleotides read TGTGCCAGCAGCCAAGAGAGTTTATACAATGAGCAGTTCTTC.